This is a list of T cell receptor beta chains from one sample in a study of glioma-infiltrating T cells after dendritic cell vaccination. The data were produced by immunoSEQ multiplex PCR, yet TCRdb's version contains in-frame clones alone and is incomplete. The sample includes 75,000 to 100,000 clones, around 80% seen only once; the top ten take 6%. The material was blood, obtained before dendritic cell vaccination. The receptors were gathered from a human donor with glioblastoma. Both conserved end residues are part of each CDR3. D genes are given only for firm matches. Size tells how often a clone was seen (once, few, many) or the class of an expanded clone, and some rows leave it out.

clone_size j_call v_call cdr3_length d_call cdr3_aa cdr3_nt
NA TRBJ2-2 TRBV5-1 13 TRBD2 CASSRGGTGELFF TGCGCCAGCAGCCGGGGGGGAACCGGGGAGCTGTTTTTT
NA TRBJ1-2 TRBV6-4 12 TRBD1 CASSGTGYGYTF TGTGCCAGCAGTGGGACAGGCTATGGCTACACCTTC
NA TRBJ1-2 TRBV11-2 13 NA CASSSPGYYGYTF TGTGCCAGCAGCTCCCCAGGGTACTATGGCTACACCTTC
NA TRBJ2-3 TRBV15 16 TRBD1 CATSRELGGFADTQYF TGTGCCACCAGCAGAGAACTAGGGGGCTTCGCAGATACGCAGTATTTT
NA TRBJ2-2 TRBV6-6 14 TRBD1 CASSRQGGTGELFF TGTGCCAGCAGTCGACAGGGGGGAACCGGGGAGCTGTTTTTT
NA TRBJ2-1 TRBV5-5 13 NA CASSLDRGNEQFF TGTGCCAGCAGCCTGGACCGCGGCAATGAGCAGTTCTTC
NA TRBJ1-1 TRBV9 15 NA CASSPPRGAVTEAFF TGTGCCAGCAGCCCCCCCCGGGGGGCGGTCACTGAAGCTTTCTTT
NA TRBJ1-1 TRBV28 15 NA CASSFASHMNTEAFF TGTGCCAGCAGTTTCGCCAGTCATATGAACACTGAAGCTTTCTTT
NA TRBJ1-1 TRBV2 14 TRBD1 CASSETGGYTEAFF TGTGCCAGCAGCGAAACAGGGGGCTATACTGAAGCTTTCTTT
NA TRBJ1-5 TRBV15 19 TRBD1 CATSRDARQGLRGNQPQHF TGTGCCACCAGCAGAGATGCGAGACAGGGTCTAAGAGGGAATCAGCCCCAGCATTTT
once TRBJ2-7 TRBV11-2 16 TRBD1 CASSPQGGLQTYEQYF TGTGCCAGCAGCCCCCAAGGGGGCCTCCAAACCTACGAGCAGTACTTC
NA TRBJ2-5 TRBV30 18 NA CAWSDTRWAGGLQETQYF TGTGCCTGGAGTGACACCCGATGGGCAGGGGGGCTACAAGAGACCCAGTACTTC
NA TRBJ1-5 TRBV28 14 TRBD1 CASSWGQDNQPQHF TGTGCCAGCAGCTGGGGACAGGACAATCAGCCCCAGCATTTT
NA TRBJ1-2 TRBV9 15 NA CASSVAGVVGDGYTF TGTGCCAGCAGCGTAGCGGGTGTGGTAGGGGATGGCTACACCTTC
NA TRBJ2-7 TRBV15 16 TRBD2 CATSRDGGVGSYEQYF TGTGCCACCAGCAGAGATGGGGGGGTTGGCTCCTACGAGCAGTACTTC
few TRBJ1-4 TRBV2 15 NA CASSVTRIANEKLFF TGTGCCAGCAGTGTTACGAGGATAGCTAATGAAAAACTGTTTTTT
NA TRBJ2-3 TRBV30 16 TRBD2 CAWSSGLAGGTDTRYF TGTGCCTGGAGTTCAGGACTAGCGGGAGGCACAGATACGCGGTATTTT
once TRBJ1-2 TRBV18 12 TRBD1 CASSQDRAGYTF TGTGCCAGCTCACAAGACAGGGCTGGCTACACCTTC
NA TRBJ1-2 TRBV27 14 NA CASSRGERVYGYTF TGTGCCAGCAGTCGGGGGGAAAGGGTTTATGGCTACACCTTC
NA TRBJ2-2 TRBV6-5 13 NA CASTKEVTGELFF TGTGCCAGCACCAAGGAGGTCACCGGGGAGCTGTTTTTT
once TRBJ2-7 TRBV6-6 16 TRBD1 CASSYSGDRAAYEQYF TGTGCCAGCAGTTACTCGGGGGACAGGGCGGCCTACGAGCAGTACTTC
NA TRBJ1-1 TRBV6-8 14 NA CASSPERQRTEAFF TGTGCCAGCAGCCCTGAGAGACAGAGGACTGAAGCTTTCTTT
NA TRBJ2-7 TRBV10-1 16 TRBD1 CATSISGTGGTYEQYF TGCGCCACCTCGATATCCGGGACAGGGGGGACCTACGAGCAGTACTTC
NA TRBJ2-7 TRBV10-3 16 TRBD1 CAISVDIGTGTYEQYF TGTGCCATCAGTGTAGATATCGGGACAGGGACCTACGAGCAGTACTTC
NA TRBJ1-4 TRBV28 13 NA CASSLRGGEKLFF TGTGCCAGCAGTTTACGCGGGGGTGAAAAACTGTTTTTT
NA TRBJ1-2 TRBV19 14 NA CASIPAGSSYGYTF TGTGCCAGTATCCCCGCAGGCTCCTCCTATGGCTACACCTTC
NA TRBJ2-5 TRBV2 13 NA CASSQQGIETQYF TGTGCCAGCAGTCAACAGGGTATAGAGACCCAGTACTTC
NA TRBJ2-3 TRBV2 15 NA CASSARGHQPDTQYF TGTGCCAGCAGCGCTCGAGGCCACCAGCCGGATACGCAGTATTTT
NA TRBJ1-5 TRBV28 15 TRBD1 CASRNRGPIGQPQHF TGTGCCAGCAGAAACAGGGGGCCGATCGGGCAGCCCCAGCATTTT
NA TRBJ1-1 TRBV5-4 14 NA CASSLRGKNTEAFF TGTGCCAGCAGCTTGAGGGGAAAGAACACTGAAGCTTTCTTT
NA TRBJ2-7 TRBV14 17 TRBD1 CASSHRTRDSEFYEQYF TGTGCCAGCAGCCATAGGACCCGGGACAGTGAATTCTACGAGCAGTACTTC
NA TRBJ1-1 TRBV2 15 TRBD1 CARSATGDSTTGAFF TGTGCCAGAAGTGCGACGGGGGACAGTACAACTGGGGCTTTCTTT
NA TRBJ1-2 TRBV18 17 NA CASSSRAGRSDNYGYTF TGTGCCAGCTCTTCGAGGGCCGGTCGCTCCGATAACTATGGCTACACCTTC
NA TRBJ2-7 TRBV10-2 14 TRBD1 CASSAGTGVREQYF TGCGCCAGCAGTGCCGGGACAGGGGTTAGAGAGCAGTACTTC
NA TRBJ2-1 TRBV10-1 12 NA CASSAGGNEQFF TGCGCCAGCAGTGCCGGGGGAAATGAGCAGTTCTTC
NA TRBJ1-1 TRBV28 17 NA CASSLDGVQGMNTEAFF TGTGCCAGCAGTTTGGACGGAGTTCAGGGGATGAACACTGAAGCTTTCTTT
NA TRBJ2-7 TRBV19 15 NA CASSILFTGTHEQYF TGTGCCAGTAGTATATTATTTACAGGGACCCACGAGCAGTACTTC
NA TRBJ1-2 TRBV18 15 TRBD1 CASSPFETGGDGYTF TGTGCCAGCTCACCATTTGAGACAGGGGGCGACGGCTACACCTTC
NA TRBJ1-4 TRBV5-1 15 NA CASSFGQPFNEKLFF TGCGCCAGCAGCTTTGGGCAGCCCTTTAATGAAAAACTGTTTTTT
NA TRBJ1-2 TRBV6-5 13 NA CASSYFFGGGYTF TGTGCCAGCAGTTACTTCTTCGGGGGTGGCTACACCTTC
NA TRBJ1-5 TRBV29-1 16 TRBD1 CSVEPGQVDSNQPQHF TGCAGCGTTGAGCCGGGACAGGTGGATAGCAATCAGCCCCAGCATTTT
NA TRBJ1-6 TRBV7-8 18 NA CASSAGLQLSSYNSPLHF TGTGCCAGCAGCGCTGGGCTCCAGCTCAGCTCCTATAATTCACCCCTCCACTTT
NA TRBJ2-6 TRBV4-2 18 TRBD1 CASSQVPGQGAGANVLTF TGTGCCAGCAGCCAGGTCCCGGGACAGGGGGCTGGGGCCAACGTCCTGACTTTC
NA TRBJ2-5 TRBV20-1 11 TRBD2 CSAAGGETQYF TGCAGTGCCGCGGGGGGAGAGACCCAGTACTTC
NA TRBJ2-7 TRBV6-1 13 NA CASSRTGNYEQYF TGTGCCAGCAGTCGGACGGGAAACTACGAGCAGTACTTC
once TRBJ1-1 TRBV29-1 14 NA CSVGYRLVESEAFF TGCAGCGTTGGGTACAGGTTAGTTGAGTCTGAAGCTTTCTTT
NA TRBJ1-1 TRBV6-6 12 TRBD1 CASSRQGTEAFF TGTGCCAGCAGTCGACAGGGCACTGAAGCTTTCTTT
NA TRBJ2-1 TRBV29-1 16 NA CSVGGRPTSSYNEQFF TGCAGCGTTGGAGGGCGACCCACTAGCTCCTACAATGAGCAGTTCTTC
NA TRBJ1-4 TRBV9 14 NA CASSATVANEKLFF TGTGCCAGCAGCGCGACAGTCGCTAATGAAAAACTGTTTTTT
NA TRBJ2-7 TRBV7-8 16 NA CASSLGRQGLGYEQYF TGTGCCAGCAGCTTAGGCCGGCAGGGGCTAGGATACGAGCAGTACTTC
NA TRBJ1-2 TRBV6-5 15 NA CASTTNPGWSDGYTF TGTGCCAGCACTACAAATCCGGGATGGTCCGATGGCTACACCTTC
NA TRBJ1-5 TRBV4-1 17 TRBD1 CASSQEGQGFVGQPQHF TGCGCCAGCAGCCAAGAGGGACAGGGTTTTGTTGGTCAGCCCCAGCATTTT